These 9 T cell receptor beta chains were all obtained from the same sample, sequenced in a study of blood T cell repertoires in COVID-19. The method was immunoSEQ multiplex PCR; TCRdb's version includes in-frame clones alone and lacks a portion of them. The data show 90,000 or so clones, with more than 70% seen just once and roughly 15% held by the top ten. Specimen: peripheral blood. These receptors came from a human donor in a cohort sampled during active COVID-19.

The chain is built from TRBV27 and TRBJ1-6; D perhaps matches TRBD1 (6 bases). CDR1 is MNHEY and CDR2 is SMNVEV in the germline V gene (reference sequence). This CDR3 contains 13 residues. V lost 6 bases and J 6 bases, leaving 9 bases between the germline ends. The CDR3 is CASSLRGNSPLHF. DNA of the CDR3: TGTGCCAGCAGCCTCAGGGGTAATTCACCCCTCCACTTT.

The chain carries TRBV7-2 and TRBJ2-7, with 10 nucleotides matching TRBD2. Germline values: CDR1 SGHTA, CDR2 FQGNSA. The junction had 12 bases not matched to a gene; V was cut back by 6 bases and J by 7 bases. The CDR3 is made up of 15 amino acids. The CDR3 loop is CASSFTSGVPTEQYF. The CDR3, as DNA: TGTGCCAGCAGTTTCACTAGCGGGGTGCCTACTGAGCAGTACTTC.

The chain recombines TRBV30 with TRBJ1-6, with 7 bases lining up with TRBD1. V trimming: 1 base; J trimming: 0 bases; junction bases outside the gene matches: 0. The V gene's germline CDR1 is GTSNPN and CDR2 SVGIG (reference sequence). The CDR3 extends over 15 amino acids. CDR3 in DNA: TGTGCCTGGAGTGGGGACAGCTCCTATAATTCACCCCTCCACTTT. As protein: CAWSGDSSYNSPLHF.

CDR3 nucleotide sequence: TGCGCCAGCAGCTTACTGACAGGGGAGTCCTACGAGCAGTACTTC. Its protein is CASSLLTGESYEQYF. This rearrangement joins TRBV5-1 to TRBJ2-7, with TRBD1 matching 8 bases. Germline V lookup: CDR1 SGHRS, CDR2 YFSETQ. The CDR3 length is 15 residues. After removal of 2 bases from V and 1 base from J, the junction contained 5 bases not matched to a gene.

This sequence joins TRBV18 and TRBJ1-3; 7 positions agree with TRBD1. The V gene end was trimmed by 3 bases and the J gene end by 8 bases; junction bases not matched to a gene: 10. CDR1 is KGHSH and CDR2 is LQKENI in the germline V gene. The CDR3 runs to 15 residues. The CDR3 DNA is TGTGCCAGCTCACCCGCGGGACAGACTAGAGACACCATATATTTT. Translated: CASSPAGQTRDTIYF.

The chain is built from TRBV5-1 and TRBJ2-1, with a tentative D call TRBD2 (6 bases). Germline assignment: CDR1 SGHRS and CDR2 YFSETQ. CDR3 length equals 14 residues. V shed 4 bases and J shed 7 bases, with 15 bases lying between them. The CDR3 DNA sequence: TGCGCCAGCAGCGGACCGGGACTGAATAATGAGCAGTTCTTC. Translation gives CASSGPGLNNEQFF.

With respect to this clone: This same CDR3 is encoded by further DNA sequences in the sample. The chain is built from TRBV19 and TRBJ1-2; D is unresolved. CDR1 is LNHDA, CDR2 SQIVND, per germline (reference sequence). The CDR3 sequence is 11 residues long. Trimming took 5 bases from V and 8 from J, leaving 9 bases between them. CDR3 sequence reads: CASSLGGGYTF. The CDR3 coding sequence is TGTGCCAGTAGTCTGGGAGGGGGCTACACCTTC.

This chain links TRBV12-3 or TRBV12-4 with TRBJ2-1, with D perhaps TRBD2 (6 bases). V was cut by 5 bases and J by 4 bases, with 9 bases left in between. The CDR3 runs to 13 residues. The CDR3 nucleotides read TGTGCCAGCAGTCGGGGGTCTTACAATGAGCAGTTCTTC. This translates into CASSRGSYNEQFF.

The rearrangement links TRBV3-1 (or the pseudogene TRBV3-2) to TRBJ2-2; 9 bases line up with TRBD2. This CDR3 is built from 14 residues. Per the germline V gene, CDR1 is LGHDT and CDR2 is YNNKEL (reference sequence). J lost 7 bases, V lost 4 bases, and 4 bases had no gene match. The CDR3 loop reads CASSPGLAGGELFF. The CDR3 DNA reads TGTGCCAGCAGCCCGGGACTAGCCGGCGGGGAGCTGTTTTTT.